The T cell receptor beta chain described here comes from a study of identical twins. A universal primer site arose from template switching, and cDNA bore unique molecular identifiers. Each CDR3 protein gets one entry after TCRdb re-called the 5' RACE reads with MiXCR. The data contain roughly 690,000 distinct CDR3 sequences, approximately 6.1% of them seen just once; the ten biggest clones take up 1.5% to 2%. Study conclusions and caveats: Out-of-frame alpha sequences common to twins exhibited an excess of low generation probability. Researchers reported weaker excess twin sharing in beta out-of-frame sequences.

The CDR3 is 13 residues long. The germline V and J ends were trimmed by 3 bases and 6 bases, with 9 bases remaining between them. Germline assignment: CDR1 LNHDA and CDR2 SQIVND (reference sequence). A word on this clonotype: Its antigen is not identified.

The sample taken for sequencing was naive T cells sorted from blood. The clonotype originates from a man aged 18 to 29 in good health. This chain joins TRBV19 and TRBJ2-1, with D unresolved. As DNA, the CDR3 is TGTGCCAGTAGTATTATCCCGATCAATGAGCAGTTCTTC. Residues: CASSIIPINEQFF.